This is a list of T cell receptor beta chains from one sample in a study of vaccination effects on CD4 cells after COVID-19. Their specific antigens are unknown. Generated by immunoSEQ multiplex PCR, the TCRdb table keeps only in-frame clones and is missing some. The sample lists over 25,000 clones, about 83% occurring once. The sequencing here drew on CD4+ T cells from PBMCs cultured with HCoV-NL63 spike peptides, taken after COVID-19 vaccination. Receptors originate from a human donor who received a COVID-19 vaccine. Some clones in this sample may be carry-over from other donors' samples. Both conserved end residues are part of each CDR3. Fields, in order: CDR3 DNA, CDR3 protein, D gene, clone size, V gene, J gene. A D gene is named only where the DNA matches it firmly. Clone size, where shown, is once, few, many, or a class for clones that have expanded.

CDR3nt: TGTGCCAGCAGTTTAGAAACAGGGGCATGGCGTGGGGGCTACACCTTC; CDR3aa: CASSLETGAWRGGYTF; d_gene: TRBD1; abundance: NA; v_gene: TRBV28; j_gene: TRBJ1-2
CDR3nt: TGTGCCAGCAGTCCCGGGACAGGGTTTTTTCGGAGCTCCTACAATGAGCAGTTCTTC; CDR3aa: CASSPGTGFFRSSYNEQFF; d_gene: TRBD1; abundance: NA; v_gene: TRBV6-6; j_gene: TRBJ2-1
CDR3nt: TGCGCCAGCAGCTTGGTCGTCAATTTGAACACTGAAGCTTTCTTT; CDR3aa: CASSLVVNLNTEAFF; d_gene: NA; abundance: NA; v_gene: TRBV5-1; j_gene: TRBJ1-1
CDR3nt: TGTGCCAGTAGTATGACAGGGCAGGGGCCCCAGCATTTT; CDR3aa: CASSMTGQGPQHF; d_gene: TRBD1; abundance: NA; v_gene: TRBV19; j_gene: TRBJ1-5
CDR3nt: TGTGCCAGTAAACGAGAGGGGCCCACGACCGGGGAGCTGTTTTTT; CDR3aa: CASKREGPTTGELFF; d_gene: NA; abundance: NA; v_gene: TRBV18; j_gene: TRBJ2-2
CDR3nt: TGCAGCGTTGGTCCGTCCTCGTTCACAGATACGCAGTATTTT; CDR3aa: CSVGPSSFTDTQYF; d_gene: NA; abundance: NA; v_gene: TRBV29-1; j_gene: TRBJ2-3
CDR3nt: TGTGCCAGCAGCTTAGATGGAGGAGGGAAGACCCAGTACTTC; CDR3aa: CASSLDGGGKTQYF; d_gene: NA; abundance: NA; v_gene: TRBV11-3; j_gene: TRBJ2-5
CDR3nt: TGCACCAGCAGCCAAAAGAGGGCCATTTTTAACACTGAAGCTTTCTTT; CDR3aa: CTSSQKRAIFNTEAFF; d_gene: NA; abundance: NA; v_gene: TRBV1; j_gene: TRBJ1-1
CDR3nt: TGTGCCAGCAGCACCGGACATCACTCTGGAAACACCATATATTTT; CDR3aa: CASSTGHHSGNTIYF; d_gene: NA; abundance: once; v_gene: TRBV21-1; j_gene: TRBJ1-3
CDR3nt: TGTGCCACCAGTGCCTCCGGGACAGTTGAGACCCAGTACTTC; CDR3aa: CATSASGTVETQYF; d_gene: TRBD1; abundance: few; v_gene: TRBV24-1; j_gene: TRBJ2-5
CDR3nt: TGTGCCAGCAGAAACCTAGGGGGCGAAAATGAGCAGTTCTTC; CDR3aa: CASRNLGGENEQFF; d_gene: TRBD1; abundance: NA; v_gene: TRBV5-6; j_gene: TRBJ2-1
CDR3nt: TGTGCCAGCAGCCAAGAGGGAGGGAACACTGAAGCTTTCTTT; CDR3aa: CASSQEGGNTEAFF; d_gene: NA; abundance: once; v_gene: TRBV3-1/TRBV3-2; j_gene: TRBJ1-1
CDR3nt: TGTGCCACCAGTGACCCCTTGGACAGACGGCCGCAAGAGACCCAGTACTTC; CDR3aa: CATSDPLDRRPQETQYF; d_gene: NA; abundance: NA; v_gene: TRBV24-1; j_gene: TRBJ2-5
CDR3nt: TGTGCCAGCAGTTACAAGTGGCAGGGGACCATTGGCTACACCTTC; CDR3aa: CASSYKWQGTIGYTF; d_gene: NA; abundance: NA; v_gene: TRBV6-5; j_gene: TRBJ1-2
CDR3nt: TGCGCCAGCAGCCAACAAGGACTAGCGGGACAAAATGAGCAGTTCTTC; CDR3aa: CASSQQGLAGQNEQFF; d_gene: TRBD2; abundance: NA; v_gene: TRBV4-1; j_gene: TRBJ2-1
CDR3nt: TGTGCCAGCTACCCGGGACAGGGGAACACCGGGGAGCTGTTTTTT; CDR3aa: CASYPGQGNTGELFF; d_gene: TRBD1; abundance: NA; v_gene: TRBV9; j_gene: TRBJ2-2
CDR3nt: TGTGCCACCAGTGATTTCGGATTTGCCACAGATACGCAGTATTTT; CDR3aa: CATSDFGFATDTQYF; d_gene: NA; abundance: NA; v_gene: TRBV24-1; j_gene: TRBJ2-3
CDR3nt: TGTGCCAGCAGTTACTCGGTTGGGGGGTATGGCTACACCTTC; CDR3aa: CASSYSVGGYGYTF; d_gene: NA; abundance: NA; v_gene: TRBV6-5; j_gene: TRBJ1-2
CDR3nt: TGTGCTAGTGGTTTGGAAACTGGACTAGCGGGGGGTTTCCAAGAGACCCAGTACTTC; CDR3aa: CASGLETGLAGGFQETQYF; d_gene: TRBD2; abundance: NA; v_gene: TRBV12-5; j_gene: TRBJ2-5
CDR3nt: TGTGCCAGCTCACAAACACCGGGGACAGGGATCGAATATGGCTACACCTTC; CDR3aa: CASSQTPGTGIEYGYTF; d_gene: TRBD1; abundance: NA; v_gene: TRBV18; j_gene: TRBJ1-2